The 27 T cell receptor beta chains below were found in one sample sequenced in a study of cytomegalovirus exposure and HLA in healthy donors. PCR was performed using 60 Vbeta and 13 Jbeta primers. This table comes from immunoSEQ multiplex PCR, and its TCRdb copy is limited to in-frame clones, with some not included. The table lists fewer than 100,000 clones, approximately 78% of them singletons. The specimen was PBMCs. All receptors derive from a male donor in good health and CMV-seropositive.

This clone was counted between two and nine times. The sample has other DNA sequences that encode this CDR3 too. The chain combines TRBV19 with TRBJ2-1; TRBD2 aligns across 7 bases. CDR3 size: 17 residues. The V gene end was trimmed by 0 bases and the J gene end by 0 bases; junction bases not matched to a gene: 5. In germline, CDR1 is LNHDA, CDR2 SQIVND (reference sequence). CDR3 residues: CASSIDLASGSYNEQFF. CDR3 sequence (DNA): TGTGCCAGTAGTATAGATCTGGCTAGCGGCTCCTACAATGAGCAGTTCTTC.

The gene calls are TRBV18 and TRBJ2-7; tentative D call: TRBD1 (5 bases). The length of the CDR3 is 14 residues. The germline V gene encodes CDR1 KGHSH and CDR2 LQKENI. The V end was cut by 5 bases, the J end by 3 bases, with 14 bases between. The CDR3, as DNA: TGTGCCAGCTCAAGCCCGACAGAGCTCTACGAGCAGTACTTC. This sequence encodes CASSSPTELYEQYF.

The rearrangement links TRBV30 to TRBJ1-1; TRBD1 might be the D (6 bases). Germline CDR1 reads GTSNPN; CDR2 reads SVGIG (reference sequence). CDR3 length: 15 residues. Trimming shortened V by 3 bases and J by 1 base, and 15 bases separated the two germline ends. The CDR3 is CAWSAQTGTNTEAFF. The CDR3 DNA sequence: TGTGCCTGGAGCGCTCAGACAGGAACGAACACTGAAGCTTTCTTT.

The chain is built from TRBV6-1 and TRBJ1-1; D is uncertain. This CDR3 comprises 14 residues. V was cut by 4 bases and J by 8 bases, with 17 bases left in between. Germline CDR1 and CDR2: MNHNS and SASEGT. The CDR3 loop is CASSATTSLREAFF. The CDR3 DNA is TGTGCCAGCAGTGCTACGACATCCCTTCGGGAAGCTTTCTTT.

The chain joins TRBV28 to TRBJ2-5; weak D call: TRBD2 (8 bases). V was cut by 6 bases and J by 2 bases, with 19 bases left in between. CDR3 length: 16 amino acids. Germline CDR1 reads MDHEN; CDR2 reads SYDVKM. CDR3 DNA: TGTGCCAGCAGACCAGGGGGACTAGATGGGCAAGAGACCCAGTACTTC. It is translated as CASRPGGLDGQETQYF. Filled out from reference TRBV28 and TRBJ2-5, the complete variable domain reads DVKVTQSSRYLVKRTGEKVFLECVQDMDHENMFWYRQDPGLGLRLIYFSYDVKMKEKGDIPEGYSVSREKKERFSLILESASTNQTSMYLCASRPGGLDGQETQYFGPGTRLLVL.

The J gene is TRBJ1-1, the V gene TRBV7-9; D ambiguous. The germline V gene encodes CDR1 SEHNR and CDR2 FQNEAQ (reference sequence). This CDR3 spans 14 amino acids. Trimming removed 3 bases from V and 0 bases from J, with 8 bases in between. The DNA for the CDR3 is TGTGCCAGCAGCTTGAGTACAGTGAACACTGAAGCTTTCTTT. It yields the protein CASSLSTVNTEAFF.

This clone was recorded once. The CDR3 protein is CASSMGQGITQPQHF. CDR3 nucleotide sequence: TGTGCCAGTAGTATGGGACAGGGTATAACTCAGCCCCAGCATTTT. This chain connects TRBV19 to TRBJ1-5; 9 bases line up with TRBD1. The CDR3 runs to 15 residues. Germline values: CDR1 LNHDA, CDR2 SQIVND (reference sequence). The V gene end was trimmed by 3 bases and the J gene end by 6 bases; junction bases not matched to a gene: 6.

The rearrangement uses TRBV4-2 and TRBJ2-4, with 8 bases aligning to TRBD2. This CDR3 spans 15 amino acids. Trimming removed 0 bases from V and 7 bases from J; junction bases left unmatched: 5. Germline-derived CDR1 and CDR2 are LGHNA and YNFKEQ. CDR3 sequence (DNA): TGTGCCAGCAGCCAAGATCAGCGGGAGTTGAACATTCAGTACTTC. It translates to CASSQDQRELNIQYF.

CDR3 sequence: CASSLGAGEPQHF. In nucleotides, the CDR3 is TGTGCCAGCAGCCTAGGGGCTGGGGAGCCCCAGCATTTT. The chain employs TRBV7-3 and TRBJ1-5; weak D call: TRBD1 (5 bases). In germline, CDR1 is SGHTA, CDR2 FQGTGA. The CDR3 extends over 13 amino acids. Trimming cost V 5 bases and J 8 bases, with 13 bases left between them.

CDR3 in amino acids: CASSFGLAGVEQYF. CDR3 DNA: TGTGCCAGCAGCTTCGGACTAGCGGGAGTCGAGCAGTACTTC. This chain joins TRBV5-6 and TRBJ2-7, with 13 bases fitting TRBD2. Germline CDR1 SGHDT, CDR2 YYEEEE. There are 14 residues in the CDR3. The V and J ends lost 2 bases and 6 bases, in that order; junction bases with no gene match: 2.

The chain recombines TRBV21-1 with TRBJ2-3; whether TRBD2, the table's D call, matches the DNA was not checked. TRBV21-1 is recorded as a pseudogene. The CDR3 is made up of 14 amino acids. The CDR3 spells CASSSDRGQSTQYF. The CDR3 DNA is TGTGCCAGCAGCAGCGACCGCGGCCAGTCCACGCAGTATTTT.

There are many counts of this clone. V and J are TRBV28 and TRBJ1-1; 7 bases are a match to TRBD1. Germline CDR1 is MDHEN and CDR2 is SYDVKM. The CDR3 covers 14 residues. V dropped 4 bases and J dropped 2; count of bases not matched to a gene: 4. This CDR3 is CASSWQGENTEAFF. CDR3 DNA sequence: TGTGCCAGCAGTTGGCAGGGGGAAAACACTGAAGCTTTCTTT.

This clone was counted between two and nine times. V usage is TRBV6-4 and J usage is TRBJ2-1, with 11 bases fitting TRBD1. V was pared by 2 bases and J by 6 bases, with 0 bases of the junction left unmatched. The CDR3 length is 14 residues. The V gene's germline CDR1 is MRHNA and CDR2 SNTAGT. In DNA form, the CDR3 reads TGTGCCAGCAGTGACGGGACAGGGGGCAATGAGCAGTTCTTC. It codes for CASSDGTGGNEQFF.

The chain uses TRBV10-2 and TRBJ1-2; weak D call: TRBD1 (6 bases). The CDR3 is 15 amino acids. The V gene lost 0 bases and the J gene lost 6 bases, with 14 bases spanning the gap. Germline V gene data show CDR1 as WSHSY and CDR2 as SAAADI. CDR3 nucleotide sequence: TGCGCCAGCAGTGAGTCAGGCGGGGGGCTGCATGGCTACACCTTC. It codes for CASSESGGGLHGYTF.

This clone showed up just a few times. The J gene is TRBJ1-1, the V gene TRBV28, with D possibly TRBD1 on 5 matching bases. The length of the CDR3 is 14 residues. Trimming stripped 2 bases from V and 0 bases from J, with 7 bases between. Germline V gene sequence: CDR1 MDHEN, CDR2 SYDVKM. The DNA for the CDR3 is TGTGCCAGCAGTTTAGGGGGGATGAACACTGAAGCTTTCTTT. Translating gives CASSLGGMNTEAFF.

This clone was recorded once. The rearrangement links TRBV7-9 to TRBJ2-7; tentatively, D is TRBD1 (6 bases). The CDR3 sequence is 14 residues long. V lost 3 bases and J 3 bases, leaving 12 bases between the germline ends. Germline CDR1 reads SEHNR; CDR2 reads FQNEAQ (reference sequence). CDR3 loop: CASSFSGTLYEQYF. The CDR3 region has the DNA TGTGCCAGCAGCTTCTCCGGGACACTCTACGAGCAGTACTTC.

This rearrangement joins TRBV5-8 to TRBJ1-5, with 7 nucleotides matching TRBD1. This CDR3 has 20 residues. CDR1 and CDR2 from the germline V gene are SGHTS and YDEGEE. V shed 5 bases, J shed 2 bases, and the junction held 22 bases outside the gene matches. Written as DNA, the CDR3 is TGTGCCAGCAGTGAGTCACTGGGACAGTGGAATTCTAAGGGCAATCAGCCCCAGCATTTT. The encoded protein is CASSESLGQWNSKGNQPQHF.

The sample holds one count of this clone. The chain joins TRBV6-5 to TRBJ2-1; D not resolved. The germline CDR1 and CDR2 sequences are MNHEY and SVGAGI. Trimming removed 9 bases at V and 0 bases at J, with 15 bases between. The CDR3 is 15 residues long. In DNA, the CDR3 is TGTGCCAGTAGGCTTGACACCAGCTCCTACAATGAGCAGTTCTTC. Protein product: CASRLDTSSYNEQFF.

The chain uses TRBV15 and TRBJ2-1; 10 bases match TRBD2. With 1 base clipped from V and 6 bases from J, the junction kept 3 bases outside the gene matches. Looked up from germline, CDR1 is LNHNV and CDR2 is YYDKDF (reference sequence). The CDR3 totals 15 residues. The CDR3 loop is CATSRAASGGNEQFF. The CDR3 DNA follows: TGTGCCACCAGCAGAGCGGCTAGCGGGGGCAATGAGCAGTTCTTC. Based on the CDR3 plus reference TRBV15 and TRBJ2-1, the full variable domain is DAMVIQNPRYQVTQFGKPVTLSCSQTLNHNVMYWYQQKSSQAPKLLFHYYDKDFNNEADTPDNFQSRRPNTSFCFLDIRSPGLGDTAMYLCATSRAASGGNEQFFGPGTRLTVL.

The chain carries TRBV7-2 and TRBJ2-3; D may be TRBD2 (5 bases). V was trimmed by 5 bases and J by 1 base, leaving 10 bases between them. Germline CDR1 SGHTA, CDR2 FQGNSA. This CDR3 has 14 residues. The CDR3 DNA follows: TGTGCCAGCAGCCCACGGACTGGCACAGATACGCAGTATTTT. It is translated as CASSPRTGTDTQYF. Complete variable domain (other parts from reference TRBV7-2 and TRBJ2-3): GAGVSQSPSNKVTEKGKDVELRCDPISGHTALYWYRQSLGQGLEFLIYFQGNSAPDKSGLPSDRFSAERTGGSVSTLTIQRTQQEDSAVYLCASSPRTGTDTQYFGPGTRLTVL.

This clone was detected only once. The chain uses TRBV5-4 and TRBJ2-1, with D tentatively TRBD2 (5 bases). Deletions cut 1 base from V and 7 bases from J, with 12 bases between. There are 14 residues in the CDR3. Looked up from germline, CDR1 is SGHNT and CDR2 is YYREEE (reference sequence). CDR3 amino acids: CASSLSGVANEQFF. The CDR3 nucleotides read TGTGCCAGCAGCTTGAGCGGCGTAGCAAATGAGCAGTTCTTC.

The V and J genes are TRBV28 and TRBJ1-1; no reliable D call. The length of the CDR3 is 13 residues. The germline CDR1 and CDR2 sequences are MDHEN and SYDVKM. The V end was cut by 7 bases, the J end by 4 bases, with 13 bases between. The CDR3 DNA reads as TGTGCCAGCACCCTTGAGGTTACCACTGAAGCTTTCTTT. Amino acid sequence: CASTLEVTTEAFF.

This chain links TRBV19 with TRBJ2-7, with a possible D match to TRBD1 (7 bases). Germline CDR1 and CDR2: LNHDA and SQIVND (reference sequence). V gave up 8 bases and J gave up 0 bases, with 17 bases separating them. The CDR3 spans 15 residues. The CDR3 DNA follows: TGTGCCAGTGCGGAGGGGGCCCCCTTCTCCTACGAGCAGTACTTC. Its translation: CASAEGAPFSYEQYF. The entire variable domain, with the rest obtained from reference TRBV19 and TRBJ2-7, is as follows: DGGITQSPKYLFRKEGQNVTLSCEQNLNHDAMYWYRQDPGQGLRLIYYSQIVNDFQKGDIAEGYSVSREKKESFPLTVTSAQKNPTAFYLCASAEGAPFSYEQYFGPGTRLTVT.

The chain joins TRBV30 to TRBJ2-2, with TRBD2 as a possible D gene (6 bases). This CDR3 spans 15 amino acids. Germline-derived CDR1 and CDR2 are GTSNPN and SVGIG (reference sequence). The ends were cut back, 2 bases at V and 1 base at J, with 11 bases in the middle. The CDR3 DNA is TGTGCCTGGAGTCTGGCGGGATGGAACACCGGGGAGCTGTTTTTT. As protein: CAWSLAGWNTGELFF.

The chain uses TRBV19 and TRBJ1-2, with D perhaps matching TRBD1 (5 bases). Germline CDR1 and CDR2: LNHDA and SQIVND (reference sequence). This CDR3 region has 15 residues. V lost 5 bases to trimming and J lost 8 bases, with 21 bases between them. The CDR3 loop is CASSLRGSGGRGYTF. CDR3 in DNA: TGTGCCAGTAGTCTCCGGGGAAGCGGGGGAAGGGGCTACACCTTC.

The chain recombines TRBV19 with TRBJ2-5, with 9 bases that match TRBD1. The CDR3 runs to 17 residues. Germline trimming cut 3 bases from V and 4 bases from J; bases unmatched to any gene: 12. CDR1 LNHDA and CDR2 SQIVND come from the germline V gene (reference sequence). In DNA form, the CDR3 reads TGTGCCAGTAGTATGAGAACCGGGACAGGGCTGGGAGAGACCCAGTACTTC. Its translation: CASSMRTGTGLGETQYF.

The V gene is TRBV19, the J gene TRBJ1-1, with 10 bases lining up with TRBD1. V shed 7 bases, J shed 5 bases, and the junction held 7 bases outside the gene matches. This CDR3 region has 14 residues. Germline V CDR1 and CDR2: LNHDA, SQIVND (reference sequence). CDR3 in amino acids: CASKKTGGNTEAFF. CDR3 nucleotide sequence: TGTGCCAGTAAGAAGACAGGGGGCAATACTGAAGCTTTCTTT.